This entry lists 30 T cell receptor beta chains sequenced from one sample in a study of Ad26.COV2.S vaccination and SARS-CoV-2 variants. Sequencing was performed with immunoSEQ multiplex PCR; in TCRdb, only in-frame clones are kept and a portion is missing. Among under 150,000 clones listed, 86% were seen once. The sample here was peripheral blood, taken after recovery from COVID-19. The receptor source for this set is a human donor who had recovered from COVID-19.

This chain links TRBV19 with TRBJ2-7, with D perhaps TRBD1 or TRBD2 (7 bases each). Per the germline V gene, CDR1 is LNHDA and CDR2 is SQIVND (reference sequence). Trimming removed 5 bases at V and 2 bases at J, with 13 bases between. The CDR3 contains 14 residues. This CDR3 is CASSFRGGAYEQYF. In DNA, the CDR3 is TGTGCCAGTAGTTTCAGGGGGGGTGCCTACGAGCAGTACTTC.

This clone was seen a handful of times. J is TRBJ1-1 and V is TRBV28, with 8 bases aligning to TRBD1. Germline values: CDR1 MDHEN, CDR2 SYDVKM. The CDR3 totals 15 residues. The V and J ends lost 3 bases and 5 bases, in that order; junction bases with no gene match: 8. CDR3 DNA sequence: TGTGCCAGCAGTTTGGGGTCCAGGGGGCGGACTGAAGCTTTCTTT. Translation: CASSLGSRGRTEAFF.

V usage is TRBV4-3 and J usage is TRBJ1-1; TRBD1 is a possible D gene (6 bases). CDR3 length equals 15 residues. Trimming took 0 bases from V and 5 from J, leaving 13 bases between them. CDR1 is LGHNA, CDR2 YSLEER, per germline. CDR3 DNA: TGCGCCAGCAGCCAAGAAACAGGGATTGGGACTGAAGCTTTCTTT. Translating gives CASSQETGIGTEAFF.

The chain carries TRBV7-9 and TRBJ1-1; D is possibly TRBD1 (6 bases). The V and J ends lost 0 bases and 7 bases respectively, with 6 bases between them. The CDR3 length is 12 residues. Germline CDR1 SEHNR, CDR2 FQNEAQ (reference sequence). The CDR3 DNA follows: TGTGCCAGCAGCTTAGCGGACAGTGAAGCTTTCTTT. It codes for CASSLADSEAFF.

This chain connects TRBV3-1 (or the pseudogene TRBV3-2) to TRBJ2-1; 8 positions match TRBD2. Germline CDR1 LGHDT, CDR2 YNNKEL (reference sequence). V lost 4 bases to trimming and J lost 1 base; unmatched junction nucleotides: 3. The length of the CDR3 is 15 residues. CDR3 protein: CASSPSSGSYNEQFF. The DNA for the CDR3 is TGTGCCAGCAGCCCCTCTAGCGGGTCCTACAATGAGCAGTTCTTC.

This chain links TRBV6-5 with TRBJ1-2; 9 bases are a match to TRBD1. CDR3 length: 13 residues. Germline V gene sequence: CDR1 MNHEY, CDR2 SVGAGI. V lost 6 bases and J lost 7; bases outside the gene matches: 6. CDR3 amino acids: CASSRDRVGGYTF. CDR3 sequence (DNA): TGTGCCAGCAGCCGGGACAGGGTGGGTGGCTACACCTTC.

The chain employs TRBV10-3 and TRBJ1-5, with TRBD1 as a possible D gene (5 bases). V was clipped by 10 bases and J by 4 bases, with 11 bases between them. CDR3 length: 12 residues. Germline loops: CDR1 ENHRY, CDR2 SYGVKD. The CDR3 region is CATGPSNQPQHF. CDR3 nucleotide sequence: TGTGCCACGGGGCCTTCGAATCAGCCCCAGCATTTT.

This clone was counted a single time. This rearrangement joins TRBV25-1 to TRBJ1-4, with a tentative D call TRBD1 (6 bases). The CDR3 spans 14 residues. Germline V gives CDR1 MGHDK, CDR2 SYGVNS. Trimming took off 4 bases at V and 8 bases at J, with 14 bases between the two ends. The DNA for the CDR3 is TGTGCCAGCAGTGGGTCACAGGGTTACGAAAAACTGTTTTTT. Its protein is CASSGSQGYEKLFF.

Only one count was recorded for this clone. The chain links TRBV6-1 to TRBJ1-2, with D perhaps TRBD1 (6 bases). The germline gives CDR1 MNHNS, CDR2 SASEGT. Trimming left V 3 bases short and J 7 bases short, with 21 bases between. The CDR3 is 16 residues long. CDR3 region: CASSDSTLGGQVGYTF. CDR3 DNA: TGTGCCAGCAGTGATTCGACTTTAGGGGGGCAAGTTGGCTACACCTTC.

The J gene is TRBJ2-3, the V gene TRBV5-1; D uncertain. Per germline, CDR1 SGHRS and CDR2 YFSETQ. Between the trimmed V and J ends, which lost 2 bases and 1 base, there was a span of 8 bases. The CDR3 runs to 14 residues. CDR3 loop: CASSFRDGTDTQYF. The CDR3, as DNA: TGCGCCAGCAGCTTTAGGGATGGCACAGATACGCAGTATTTT. The variable domain in full, completed from reference TRBV5-1 and TRBJ2-3, reads KAGVTQTPRYLIKTRGQQVTLSCSPISGHRSVSWYQQTPGQGLQFLFEYFSETQRNKGNFPGRFSGRQFSNSRSEMNVSTLELGDSALYLCASSFRDGTDTQYFGPGTRLTVL.

This chain connects TRBV12-3 or TRBV12-4 to TRBJ2-7, with D perhaps assigned TRBD1 or TRBD2 (6 bases each). Trimming took off 8 bases at V and 6 bases at J, with 14 bases between the two ends. The CDR3 has 12 residues. The CDR3 reads CASSGEEAEQYF. In DNA, the CDR3 is TGTGCCAGCTCAGGGGAGGAGGCCGAGCAGTACTTC.

This chain links TRBV14 with TRBJ1-1; unclear D gene. This CDR3 is built from 13 residues. V lost 4 bases to trimming and J lost 0 bases, with 6 bases between them. Germline lookup yields CDR1 SGHDN and CDR2 FVKESK. This CDR3 reads CASSPSLNTEAFF. In DNA form, the CDR3 reads TGTGCCAGCAGCCCCTCATTGAACACTGAAGCTTTCTTT.

This chain connects TRBV5-1 to TRBJ2-2; 9 nucleotides line up with TRBD2. V lost 3 bases to trimming and J lost 5 bases; unmatched junction nucleotides: 5. The germline gives CDR1 SGHRS, CDR2 YFSETQ. This CDR3 spans 15 amino acids. CDR3 protein: CASSWLAGRTGELFF. The CDR3 DNA sequence: TGCGCCAGCAGCTGGCTAGCGGGGAGGACCGGGGAGCTGTTTTTT.

The V call is TRBV6-6, the J call TRBJ1-2; no definite D call. Trimming removed 0 bases at V and 6 bases at J, with 11 bases between. Germline CDR1 reads MNHNY; CDR2 reads SVGAGI (reference sequence). The CDR3 is 14 residues long. The CDR3, as DNA: TGTGCCAGCAGTTACTCGAAACAAACCAATGGCTACACCTTC. Translation gives CASSYSKQTNGYTF.

This sequence joins TRBV11-2 and TRBJ2-5; D unresolved. The V end lost 1 base, the J end lost 4 bases, and 4 bases lay between the germline ends. From germline, CDR1 is SGHAT and CDR2 FQNNGV. This CDR3 region has 12 residues. CDR3 in DNA: TGTGCCAGCAGCTTAGTTATAGAGACCCAGTACTTC. Translation: CASSLVIETQYF.

This clone has only one observation. The rearrangement uses TRBV25-1 and TRBJ1-2; possibly TRBD1 for D (5 bases). The CDR3 extends over 15 amino acids. Germline CDR1 reads MGHDK; CDR2 reads SYGVNS. Between the trimmed V and J ends, which lost 5 bases and 4 bases, there was a span of 17 bases. For the CDR3, the DNA is TGTGCCAGCAGTCCCCGTGGACAAGGCTCCTATGGCTACACCTTC. Translating it yields CASSPRGQGSYGYTF.

CDR3 bases: TGTGCCAGCTCACCAGGCGGCCCCTACTTGGGGGAAAAACTGTTTTTT. It encodes CASSPGGPYLGEKLFF. V and J are TRBV18 and TRBJ1-4; no reliable D call. The CDR3 runs to 16 residues. The ends were cut back, 2 bases at V and 8 bases at J, with 18 bases in the middle. Germline V gene lookup returns CDR1 KGHSH and CDR2 LQKENI.

This chain joins TRBV7-9 and TRBJ2-7, with D unresolved. Trimming left V 1 base short and J 5 bases short, with 12 bases between. This CDR3 spans 14 amino acids. Germline V gene lookup returns CDR1 SEHNR and CDR2 FQNEAQ (reference sequence). This chain's CDR3 is CASSLEGRQDEQYF. The CDR3 coding sequence is TGTGCCAGCAGCTTAGAGGGTAGGCAGGACGAGCAGTACTTC. The whole variable domain, filled in from reference TRBV7-9 and TRBJ2-7, reads DTGVSQNPRHKITKRGQNVTFRCDPISEHNRLYWYRQTLGQGPEFLTYFQNEAQLEKSRLLSDRFSAERPKGSFSTLEIQRTEQGDSAMYLCASSLEGRQDEQYFGPGTRLTVT.

The chain employs TRBV18 and TRBJ1-5; D is unclear. The CDR3 has 16 residues. The germline gives CDR1 KGHSH, CDR2 LQKENI. Trimming stripped 4 bases from V and 5 bases from J, with 18 bases between. For the CDR3, the DNA is TGTGCCAGCTCACTGACCCCGGGAGCAGGATATCAGCCCCAGCATTTT. Encoded protein: CASSLTPGAGYQPQHF.

The CDR3 bases are TGTGCCAGCAGCTCGGGGGCGGACACTGAAGCTTTCTTT. The encoded protein is CASSSGADTEAFF. The chain combines TRBV7-9 with TRBJ1-1; D possibly corresponds to TRBD1 (6 bases). V lost 4 bases and J 3 bases, leaving 9 bases between the germline ends. CDR3 length: 13 residues. CDR1 is SEHNR, CDR2 FQNEAQ, per germline (reference sequence).

The chain employs TRBV6-6 and TRBJ1-5; no clear D gene. V dropped 2 bases and J dropped 7 bases, with 6 bases sitting between them. The CDR3 loop spans 12 amino acids. Germline V CDR1 and CDR2: MNHNY, SVGAGI (reference sequence). The CDR3 protein is CASSYPLQPQHF. The CDR3 bases are TGTGCCAGCAGTTACCCTTTACAGCCCCAGCATTTT.

The chain joins TRBV12-3 or TRBV12-4 to TRBJ1-4; 8 nucleotides line up with TRBD1. V was pared by 6 bases and J by 7 bases, with 4 bases of the junction left unmatched. The CDR3 consists of 13 residues. This chain's CDR3 is CASRDREFEKLFF. The CDR3 bases are TGTGCCAGCAGGGACAGGGAGTTTGAAAAACTGTTTTTT.

A note on this clone: Different DNA sequences within this sample yield the same CDR3. The J gene is TRBJ1-5, the V gene TRBV6-1; no firm D call. The CDR3 has 13 amino acids. Germline V CDR1 and CDR2: MNHNS, SASEGT. The V and J ends lost 3 bases and 7 bases respectively, with 10 bases between them. The chain's CDR3 is CASSEAVGQPQHF. The DNA of the CDR3 is TGTGCCAGCAGTGAGGCAGTAGGGCAGCCCCAGCATTTT.

The chain carries TRBV9 and TRBJ1-2; 8 bases line up with TRBD1. Germline values: CDR1 SGDLS, CDR2 YYNGEE. This CDR3 comprises 17 residues. V was pared by 0 bases and J by 4 bases, with 11 bases of the junction left unmatched. The CDR3 DNA is TGTGCCAGCAGCGTAGCCAGCTCAACCCAGGGGGCCTATGGCTACACCTTC. It encodes CASSVASSTQGAYGYTF.

J is TRBJ2-7 and V is TRBV24-1, with 9 bases aligning to TRBD1. The CDR3 extends over 16 amino acids. From germline, CDR1 is KGHDR and CDR2 SFDVKD. With 2 bases clipped from V and 2 bases from J, the junction kept 6 bases outside the gene matches. CDR3 sequence reads: CATSDSTGTGPYEQYF. DNA of the CDR3: TGTGCCACCAGTGATTCCACCGGGACAGGGCCCTACGAGCAGTACTTC.

The V call is TRBV20-1, the J call TRBJ1-1, with TRBD1 matching over 7 bases. J lost 7 bases, V lost 3 bases, and 5 bases had no gene match. The germline V gene has CDR1 DFQATT and CDR2 SNEGSKA (reference sequence). This CDR3 region has 12 residues. The CDR3 DNA is TGCAGTGCTAGTGAGGGGGACAGTGAAGCTTTCTTT. It yields the protein CSASEGDSEAFF.

This rearrangement joins TRBV3-1 (or the pseudogene TRBV3-2) to TRBJ2-1; D not certain. Trimming took off 2 bases at V and 7 bases at J, with 9 bases between the two ends. CDR3 size: 13 residues. Germline CDR1 and CDR2: LGHDT and YNNKEL (reference sequence). CDR3 amino acids: CASSQMRRNEQFF. The CDR3 DNA sequence: TGTGCCAGCAGCCAAATGCGTAGGAATGAGCAGTTCTTC.

J is TRBJ2-1 and V is TRBV7-2, with TRBD2 matching 7 bases. With V trimmed by 3 bases and J by 7 bases, 6 bases remained unmatched. The CDR3 extends over 14 amino acids. Germline lookup yields CDR1 SGHTA and CDR2 FQGNSA. The CDR3 is CASSFLGGGNEQFF. CDR3 sequence (DNA): TGTGCCAGCAGCTTCCTGGGGGGGGGAAATGAGCAGTTCTTC.

The chain joins TRBV29-1 to TRBJ2-3; D not resolved. The CDR3 loop spans 12 amino acids. Germline CDR1 reads SQVTM; CDR2 reads ANQGSEA. The V end was cut by 5 bases, the J end by 2 bases, with 8 bases between. CDR3 coding DNA: TGCAGCGTTTGGTCATCCACAGATACGCAGTATTTT. This sequence encodes CSVWSSTDTQYF.

The rearrangement joins TRBV14 to TRBJ2-5; D might be TRBD2 (6 bases). Trimming stripped 5 bases from V and 4 bases from J, with 20 bases between. Per germline, CDR1 SGHDN and CDR2 FVKESK. There are 16 residues in the CDR3. The CDR3 DNA is TGTGCCAGCAGCTTTCAGATGGGGGGAGTCGGAGAGACCCAGTACTTC. Protein product: CASSFQMGGVGETQYF.